The T cell receptor (beta chain) described here comes from a study of blood T cell repertoires in COVID-19. CDR3 length: 15 residues. The V gene end was trimmed by 2 bases and the J gene end by 9 bases; junction bases not matched to a gene: 6. Germline V gene lookup returns CDR1 SGHTA and CDR2 FQGTGA. In the authors' methods: Estimates of nucleated cell counts were drawn from the amplification of reference gene primers. Assay used: immunoSEQ multiplex PCR; TCRdb lists only in-frame clones, some missing. For V, J and clone size, that table is used; D and trimming come from the DNA. In the table there are about 74,000 clones, over 85% of which are singletons.

This chain joins TRBV7-3 and TRBJ2-1; 11 bases match TRBD2. The TCR was taken from a man in his forties or fifties with acute or convalescent COVID-19. What was sequenced was peripheral blood. The chain's CDR3 is CASSLSSGRYTEQFF. CDR3 DNA sequence: TGTGCCAGCAGCTTATCTAGCGGGAGGTATACTGAGCAGTTCTTC.